This TCR beta chain was obtained from a study of blood T cell repertoires in COVID-19. Study details: Sites in the United States, Italy and Spain provided acute and convalescent COVID-19 samples. In each case, the material was cDNA or gDNA derived from T cells, B-cell-depleted T cells, or PBMCs.

In the authors' workflow: Counts of nucleated cells, estimated from reference gene primer amplification, were obtained. Sequencing used immunoSEQ multiplex PCR; TCRdb keeps in-frame clones, though not all of them. D and trimming were read from the DNA, whereas the V and J calls and clone size are those reported in that table. This table holds approximately 110,000 clones, around 81% found once. Germline CDR1 is SGHDT and CDR2 is YYEEEE. The CDR3 consists of 15 residues. Trimming removed 3 bases at V and 2 bases at J, with 12 bases between. The chain employs TRBV5-6 and TRBJ1-5, with D maybe TRBD1 (5 bases). This receptor was obtained from a man older than 75 with acute or convalescent COVID-19. Sequencing used peripheral blood. For the CDR3, the DNA is TGTGCCAGCAGCTCAGGGTTTTGGGGCAATCAGCCCCAGCATTTT. It specifies CASSSGFWGNQPQHF.